This TCR beta chain was recovered during a study of neoadjuvant nivolumab and ipilimumab in lung cancer. Notes on the study in general: Pretherapy blood TCR richness correlated positively with resected tumor richness. Pathologic regression was not significantly tied to TCR clonality. TCR receptors were sequenced in few samples.

Comments on this clone: What it recognizes is unknown.

Germline CDR1 and CDR2: SGHAT and FQNNGV. CDR3 length equals 13 residues. The V and J ends lost 0 bases and 10 bases respectively, with 12 bases between them. Assay: immunoSEQ multiplex PCR; the TCRdb copy retains only in-frame clones and omits some. This table has about 15,000 clones, around 65% appearing once. The TCR was taken from an adult with non-small cell lung cancer. Sequencing was performed on peripheral blood, taken after neoadjuvant nivolumab, alone or with ipilimumab, at or shortly before surgery. The chain has TRBV11-2 and TRBJ1-1; D unresolved. This CDR3 is CASSLDQVFVAFF. In DNA, the CDR3 is TGTGCCAGCAGCTTAGATCAAGTCTTTGTAGCTTTCTTT.